Listed here are 32 T cell receptor beta chains from one sample, sequenced in a study of cytomegalovirus exposure and HLA in healthy donors. 13 Jbeta primers and 60 Vbeta primers were used for the PCR. The method was immunoSEQ multiplex PCR; TCRdb's version includes in-frame clones alone and lacks a portion of them. The repertoire includes more than 200,000 clones, under 90% of them detected once, and roughly 1.3% sits in the top ten. Sequencing was done on a sample of PBMCs. These receptors originate from a human donor in good health.

The chain has TRBV19 and TRBJ1-2; D is unresolved. CDR3 size: 13 residues. Germline CDR1 LNHDA, CDR2 SQIVND (reference sequence). The V end lost 11 bases, the J end lost 2 bases, and 15 bases lay between the germline ends. The CDR3 bases are TGTGCCTTCCCCGACCGGGTGAACTATGGCTACACCTTC. Its protein product is CAFPDRVNYGYTF.

The chain couples TRBV6-5 to TRBJ1-1, with TRBD1 matching 7 bases. The germline CDR1 and CDR2 sequences are MNHEY and SVGAGI. Losses at the gene ends were 2 bases for V and 8 bases for J; bases not matched to a gene: 5. The CDR3 is 13 residues long. The CDR3 protein is CASSYEHRGEAFF. CDR3 in DNA: TGTGCCAGCAGTTACGAGCACAGGGGAGAAGCTTTCTTT.

CDR3 sequence (DNA): TGTGCCAGCAGCGCTACAGGGACCACCGGGGAGCTGTTTTTT. Translating gives CASSATGTTGELFF. The V and J genes are TRBV9 and TRBJ2-2; D possibly corresponds to TRBD1 (6 bases). Germline assignment: CDR1 SGDLS and CDR2 YYNGEE. Trimming removed 3 bases from V and 4 bases from J, with 10 bases in between. This CDR3 contains 14 residues.

This sequence joins TRBV18 and TRBJ2-7; no firm D call. CDR3 length: 13 residues. Germline V lookup: CDR1 KGHSH, CDR2 LQKENI. With 2 bases removed from V and 4 bases from J, the gap between germline ends came to 9 bases. The CDR3 is CASSPDESYEQYF. As DNA, the CDR3 is TGTGCCAGCTCACCAGATGAGTCTTACGAGCAGTACTTC.

The V call is TRBV7-6, the J call TRBJ1-1; a possible D gene is TRBD1 (6 bases). The germline CDR1 and CDR2 sequences are SGHVS and FNYEAQ. The CDR3 is 15 residues long. V was clipped by 1 base and J by 4 bases, with 13 bases between them. CDR3 nucleotides: TGTGCCAGCAGCTTAGGAGTTCGCAGGGGCACTGAAGCTTTCTTT. Its translation is CASSLGVRRGTEAFF.

Note on this clone: The identical CDR3 is also encoded by other nucleotide sequences in the sample. The chain couples TRBV11-2 to TRBJ2-7; D is unresolved. The V and J ends lost 6 bases and 3 bases respectively, with 6 bases between them. This CDR3 region has 11 residues. Germline V gene sequence: CDR1 SGHAT, CDR2 FQNNGV. The CDR3 DNA sequence: TGTGCCAGCAGATCTAGCTACGAGCAGTACTTC. This sequence encodes CASRSSYEQYF.

The genes are TRBV6-5 and TRBJ1-4; D unclear. The CDR3 spans 15 residues. CDR1 MNHEY and CDR2 SVGAGI come from the germline V gene. The V end was cut by 2 bases, the J end by 2 bases, with 9 bases between. The CDR3 bases are TGTGCCAGCAGTTACGGAGGATTGACTAATGAAAAACTGTTTTTT. This translates into CASSYGGLTNEKLFF.

The V gene is TRBV10-3, the J gene TRBJ2-7; 13 bases are a match to TRBD2. J lost 7 bases, V lost 4 bases, and 1 base had no gene match. Germline loops: CDR1 ENHRY, CDR2 SYGVKD. The CDR3 is made up of 13 amino acids. CDR3 region: CAISAGLAGEQYV. In nucleotides, the CDR3 is TGTGCCATCAGTGCGGGACTAGCGGGAGAGCAGTACGTC.

The J gene is TRBJ2-5, the V gene TRBV5-6; the match to TRBD2 covers 8 bases. The end of the DNA is better explained by TRBJ2-7, so the J call may be wrong. CDR1 and CDR2 from the germline V gene are SGHDT and YYEEEE. The CDR3 sequence is 14 residues long. CDR3 sequence: CASSLERESPEQYF. The CDR3 coding sequence is TGTGCCAGCAGCTTGGAGCGGGAGTCCCCCGAGCAGTACTTC.

This clone was seen once. The rearrangement joins TRBV2 to TRBJ2-1; D possibly corresponds to TRBD2 (6 bases). V lost 6 bases, J lost 6 bases, and 21 bases lay in between. The CDR3 totals 16 residues. Per the germline V gene, CDR1 is SNHLY and CDR2 is FYNNEI. CDR3 sequence: CASRRRGTRRGNEQFF. The CDR3 region has the DNA TGTGCCAGCAGGAGGAGGGGCACCCGACGGGGCAATGAGCAGTTCTTC. The whole variable domain, filled in from reference TRBV2 and TRBJ2-1, reads EPEVTQTPSHQVTQMGQEVILRCVPISNHLYFYWYRQILGQKVEFLVSFYNNEISEKSEIFDDQFSVERPDGSNFTLKIRSTKLEDSAMYFCASRRRGTRRGNEQFFGPGTRLTVL.

The rearrangement links TRBV5-1 to TRBJ2-1; the match to TRBD2 covers 11 bases. J was trimmed by 7 bases and V by 0 bases; bases with no gene match: 12. The CDR3 is 18 residues long. Germline CDR1 is SGHRS and CDR2 is YFSETQ. The CDR3: CASSLVLAGGPSSNEQFF. The CDR3 region has the DNA TGCGCCAGCAGCTTGGTATTAGCGGGAGGGCCTTCTAGTAATGAGCAGTTCTTC.

The V call is TRBV18, the J call TRBJ2-1; 8 bases match TRBD2. Germline assignment: CDR1 KGHSH and CDR2 LQKENI. After removal of 7 bases from V and 4 bases from J, the junction contained 9 bases not matched to a gene. The CDR3 totals 15 residues. The DNA for the CDR3 is TGTGCCAGCTTCTCAGGCCAGCGGGAGTACAATGAGCAGTTCTTC. Translated: CASFSGQREYNEQFF.

The chain links TRBV6-1 to TRBJ2-3, with 11 positions matching TRBD1. Germline V gene data show CDR1 as MNHNS and CDR2 as SASEGT. CDR3 length: 16 residues. J was trimmed by 4 bases and V by 0 bases; bases with no gene match: 3. Written as DNA, the CDR3 is TGTGCCAGCAGTGAAGCGCAGGGACAGGGGGCAGATACGCAGTATTTT. This encodes CASSEAQGQGADTQYF.

The chain has TRBV7-2 and TRBJ1-6; no clear D. The CDR3 length is 17 residues. Germline CDR1 reads SGHTA; CDR2 reads FQGNSA. The ends were cut back, 5 bases at V and 0 bases at J, with 14 bases in the middle. CDR3 sequence reads: CASSARPRSSYNSPLHF. The DNA for the CDR3 is TGTGCCAGCAGCGCCCGTCCCCGGAGCTCCTATAATTCACCCCTCCACTTT.

CDR3 bases: TGTGCCAGCAGCTCCGGGACTAGCGGGAGAAATGAGCAGTTCTTC. Translation gives CASSSGTSGRNEQFF. This rearrangement joins TRBV5-4 to TRBJ2-1; 14 nucleotides line up with TRBD2. The germline V gene encodes CDR1 SGHNT and CDR2 YYREEE (reference sequence). This CDR3 has 15 residues. V gave up 3 bases and J gave up 7 bases; unmatched junction bases: 3.

The chain combines TRBV2 with TRBJ1-2; TRBD1 aligns across 11 bases. The trim removed 6 bases at V and 1 base at J, leaving 13 bases unmatched. In germline, CDR1 is SNHLY, CDR2 FYNNEI. This CDR3 region has 18 residues. CDR3 DNA sequence: TGTGCCAGCAGGGGGTTTGCTGGACAGGGGGCCTTTAACTATGGCTACACCTTC. It is translated as CASRGFAGQGAFNYGYTF.

The chain has TRBV14 and TRBJ2-2, with D possibly matching TRBD2 (6 bases). Between the trimmed V and J ends, which lost 4 bases and 1 base, there was a span of 13 bases. The CDR3 is 16 amino acids. Germline V lookup: CDR1 SGHDN, CDR2 FVKESK. The CDR3 sequence: CASSRAGSGNTGELFF. The CDR3 coding sequence is TGTGCCAGCAGCCGCGCGGGTAGCGGGAACACCGGGGAGCTGTTTTTT.

V usage is TRBV29-1 and J usage is TRBJ2-1; D remains unclear. The CDR3 sequence is 13 residues long. Germline V gene sequence: CDR1 SQVTM, CDR2 ANQGSEA. Between the trimmed V and J ends, which lost 4 bases and 7 bases, there was a span of 14 bases. CDR3 nucleotide sequence: TGCAGCGTTGGGTCAGTTGGTCATAATGAGCAGTTCTTC. Residues: CSVGSVGHNEQFF.

This chain connects TRBV19 to TRBJ1-5; D is possibly TRBD1 (5 bases). CDR3 length equals 15 residues. Trimming took 7 bases from V and 5 from J, leaving 18 bases between them. Germline-derived CDR1 and CDR2 are LNHDA and SQIVND (reference sequence). The CDR3 DNA reads TGTGCCAGTACCCCAGACAGTGCCGACTATCAGCCCCAGCATTTT. Translation: CASTPDSADYQPQHF.

The gene calls are TRBV7-2 and TRBJ2-3; 8 bases line up with TRBD2. CDR3 length: 16 residues. Germline V gene lookup returns CDR1 SGHTA and CDR2 FQGNSA. V was pared by 3 bases and J by 5 bases, with 10 bases of the junction left unmatched. CDR3 nucleotides: TGTGCCAGCAGCTTCCGGACTAGCCTGCCCGGAGATACGCAGTATTTT. Translated, it gives CASSFRTSLPGDTQYF.

The chain employs TRBV7-9 and TRBJ2-1, with D hard to call. The CDR3 consists of 12 residues. Germline values: CDR1 SEHNR, CDR2 FQNEAQ (reference sequence). Between the trimmed V and J ends, which lost 1 base and 13 bases, there was a span of 11 bases. The DNA of the CDR3 is TGTGCCAGCAGCTTAGAGTACTTACCTCAGTTCTTC. It is translated as CASSLEYLPQFF.

The chain uses TRBV7-9 and TRBJ1-2; 7 nucleotides line up with TRBD1. CDR3 length: 11 amino acids. CDR1 SEHNR and CDR2 FQNEAQ come from the germline V gene (reference sequence). Trimming took 10 bases from V and 14 from J; bases not matched to a gene: 13. In DNA, the CDR3 is TGTGCCAAATTTAACAGGGGCCTCATTACCTTC. Translation: CAKFNRGLITF.

The chain combines TRBV11-2 with TRBJ2-7; D not certain. Per germline, CDR1 SGHAT and CDR2 FQNNGV. The V end lost 4 bases, the J end lost 7 bases, and 8 bases lay between the germline ends. CDR3 size: 11 residues. The CDR3: CASSSLEEQYF. CDR3 in DNA: TGTGCCAGCAGCTCCTTAGAAGAGCAGTACTTC.

Only one count was recorded for this clone. The chain links TRBV18 to TRBJ1-4; 8 bases match TRBD1. With 6 bases clipped from V and 7 bases from J, the junction kept 7 bases outside the gene matches. Per germline, CDR1 KGHSH and CDR2 LQKENI. The CDR3 extends over 14 amino acids. DNA for the CDR3: TGTGCCAGCTCGCTGACAGGGGCGGGTGAAAAACTGTTTTTT. Translated, it gives CASSLTGAGEKLFF.

This clone was picked up one time. One junction end does not reproduce the germline sequence, and a read error may be involved. The chain employs TRBV7-7 and TRBJ2-2; 7 bases match TRBD1. Germline loops: CDR1 SSHAT, CDR2 FNYEAQ (reference sequence). The CDR3 extends over 13 amino acids. CDR3 nucleotide sequence: TGTGCTAGCAGCTCGACAGGGTCCGGGGAGCTGTTTTTT. This codes for CASSSTGSGELFF.

Details on this clone: The sample contains more than one DNA sequence encoding this CDR3. The genes are TRBV7-9 and TRBJ1-1; D might be TRBD1 (5 bases). The CDR3 sequence is 15 residues long. Deletions cut 0 bases from V and 1 base from J, with 9 bases between. Germline V gene sequence: CDR1 SEHNR, CDR2 FQNEAQ (reference sequence). Here the CDR3 reads CASSLAGHKNTEAFF. The CDR3 DNA reads TGTGCCAGCAGCTTAGCGGGGCACAAGAACACTGAAGCTTTCTTT.

The chain carries TRBV15 and TRBJ1-6; 7 nucleotides match TRBD1. The length of the CDR3 is 12 residues. Germline V CDR1 and CDR2: LNHNV, YYDKDF (reference sequence). The V segment lost 5 bases and the J segment 15 bases; nucleotides outside the gene matches: 7. The CDR3 coding sequence is TGTGCCACCAGCCACCGACAGGGAAACCTCCACTTT. It yields the protein CATSHRQGNLHF.

This clone was seen only once. The chain uses TRBV10-2 and TRBJ2-5; the match to TRBD2 covers 11 bases. This CDR3 region has 15 residues. Looked up from germline, CDR1 is WSHSY and CDR2 is SAAADI. Germline trimming cut 4 bases from V and 1 base from J; bases unmatched to any gene: 2. The CDR3: CASSAGLAGQETQYF. DNA for the CDR3: TGCGCCAGCAGTGCAGGACTAGCGGGCCAAGAGACCCAGTACTTC.

The V call is TRBV9, the J call TRBJ1-1; no definite D call. V was shortened by 0 bases and J by 2 bases, with 5 bases between the two germline ends. Germline V gene sequence: CDR1 SGDLS, CDR2 YYNGEE. CDR3 size: 13 residues. CDR3 sequence reads: CASSVGANTEAFF. The CDR3 DNA is TGTGCCAGCAGCGTAGGAGCCAACACTGAAGCTTTCTTT.

The chain combines TRBV25-1 with TRBJ1-2, with D unresolved. CDR1 MGHDK and CDR2 SYGVNS come from the germline V gene. Trimming removed 4 bases from V and 4 bases from J, with 10 bases in between. This CDR3 spans 13 amino acids. The DNA for the CDR3 is TGTGCCAGCAGTGCCACTACACTCTATGGCTACACCTTC. Translating it yields CASSATTLYGYTF.

The CDR3 loop reads CASSLARVNEQFF. CDR3 nucleotide sequence: TGCGCCAGCAGCTTAGCGCGTGTCAATGAGCAGTTCTTC. The chain recombines TRBV5-1 with TRBJ2-1; D remains ambiguous. This CDR3 comprises 13 residues. In germline, CDR1 is SGHRS, CDR2 YFSETQ. V lost 2 bases to trimming and J lost 6 bases, with 9 bases between them.

The chain carries TRBV6-5 and TRBJ2-5, with D perhaps TRBD1 (5 bases). The CDR3 contains 15 residues. From germline, CDR1 is MNHEY and CDR2 SVGAGI. Trimming took 1 base from V and 5 from J, leaving 14 bases between them. The CDR3 reads CASSYLGAVGETQYF. The DNA of the CDR3 is TGTGCCAGCAGTTACTTAGGGGCTGTGGGGGAGACCCAGTACTTC.